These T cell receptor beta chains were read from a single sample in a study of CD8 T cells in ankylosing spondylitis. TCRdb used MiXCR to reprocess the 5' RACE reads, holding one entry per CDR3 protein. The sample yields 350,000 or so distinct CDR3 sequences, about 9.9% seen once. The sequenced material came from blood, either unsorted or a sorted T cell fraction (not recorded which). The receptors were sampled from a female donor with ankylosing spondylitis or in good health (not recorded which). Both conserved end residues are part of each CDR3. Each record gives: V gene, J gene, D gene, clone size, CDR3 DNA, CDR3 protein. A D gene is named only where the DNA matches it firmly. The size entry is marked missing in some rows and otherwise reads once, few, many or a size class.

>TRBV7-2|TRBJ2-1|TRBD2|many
TGTGCCAGCAGCTTAGTGGGGACTAGCCTTGACAATGAGCAGTTCTTC
CASSLVGTSLDNEQFF
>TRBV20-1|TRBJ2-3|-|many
TGCAGTGCCGGGGGAGGGGGCCCCACAGATACGCAGTATTTT
CSAGGGGPTDTQYF
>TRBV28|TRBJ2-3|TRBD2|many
TGTGCCAGCAGCATCGGGGGGGTGGAAGATACGCAGTATTTT
CASSIGGVEDTQYF
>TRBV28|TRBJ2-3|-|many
TGTGCCAGCATTCCTGTCCCGGGGAACACAGATACGCAGTATTTT
CASIPVPGNTDTQYF
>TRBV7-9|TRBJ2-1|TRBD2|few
TGTGCCAGCAGCTTATCCGCGGGAGCAGGGTACAATGAGCAGTTCTTC
CASSLSAGAGYNEQFF
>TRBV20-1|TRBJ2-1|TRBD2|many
TGCAGTGCTAGAGAAAGCGGGAGGGCCTCCTTAAGCTCTCAGTTCTTC
CSARESGRASLSSQFF
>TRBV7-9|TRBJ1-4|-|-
TGTGCCAGCAGCCGGGACGGGCCTAATGAAAAACTGTTTTTT
CASSRDGPNEKLFF
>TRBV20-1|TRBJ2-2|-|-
TGCAGTGCTAAGGGGCCGAACCCGGGGGAGCTGTTTTTT
CSAKGPNPGELFF
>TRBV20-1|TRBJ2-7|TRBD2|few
TGCAGTGCTAGAGATTTTAGACTAGCGGGAGCCTACGAGCAGTACTTC
CSARDFRLAGAYEQYF
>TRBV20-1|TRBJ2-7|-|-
TGCAGTGCTTTAACCCCCCAGGCGGGGAGCTCCTACGAGCAGTACTTC
CSALTPQAGSSYEQYF
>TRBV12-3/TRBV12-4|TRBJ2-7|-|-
TGTGCCAGCAGTCTAGCGTACTACGAGCAGTACTTC
CASSLAYYEQYF
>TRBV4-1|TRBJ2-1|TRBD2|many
TGCGCCAGCAGCCAAGATCCCGTACCTAGCGGGGGGAGTTACAATGAGCAGTTCTTC
CASSQDPVPSGGSYNEQFF
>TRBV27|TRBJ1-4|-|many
TGTGCCAGCCGGACGTCTGTTGCAACTAATGAAAAACTGTTTTTT
CASRTSVATNEKLFF
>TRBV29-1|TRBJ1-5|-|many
TGCAGCGTTGGAGGGGGAAATCAGCCCCAGCATTTT
CSVGGGNQPQHF
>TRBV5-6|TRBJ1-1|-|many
TGTGCCAGCAGCCGGACAGTGAACACTGAAGCTTTCTTT
CASSRTVNTEAFF
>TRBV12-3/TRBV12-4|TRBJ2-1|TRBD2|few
TGTGCCAGCAGAACCGCCACTAGCGGGAATGAGCAGTTCTTC
CASRTATSGNEQFF
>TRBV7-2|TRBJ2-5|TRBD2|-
TGTGCCAGCAGCGTAGGGACTAGCGGGAGTGGCCAAGAGACCCAGTACTTC
CASSVGTSGSGQETQYF
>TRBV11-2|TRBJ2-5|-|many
TGTGCCAGCAGCTTAGAACGACCGGAGACCCAGTACTTC
CASSLERPETQYF
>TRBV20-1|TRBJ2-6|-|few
TGCAGTGCTAGCCGAGCATCTGGGGCCAACGTCCTGACTTTC
CSASRASGANVLTF
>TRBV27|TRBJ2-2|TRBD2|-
TGTGCCAGCAGCGGGACTAGCGGACTCGGGCTTATCGGGGAGCTGTTTTTT
CASSGTSGLGLIGELFF
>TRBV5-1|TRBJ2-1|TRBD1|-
TGCGCCAGCAGCCAGGCACAGGGGGCCTACAATGAGCAGTTCTTC
CASSQAQGAYNEQFF
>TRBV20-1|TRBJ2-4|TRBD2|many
TGCAGTGCTAGATCGGGAGGCCTAGCCAAAAACATTCAGTACTTC
CSARSGGLAKNIQYF
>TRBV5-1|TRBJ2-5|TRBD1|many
TGCGCCAGCAGCTCCCCCGGGACAGTCTTGGAGACCCAGTACTTC
CASSSPGTVLETQYF